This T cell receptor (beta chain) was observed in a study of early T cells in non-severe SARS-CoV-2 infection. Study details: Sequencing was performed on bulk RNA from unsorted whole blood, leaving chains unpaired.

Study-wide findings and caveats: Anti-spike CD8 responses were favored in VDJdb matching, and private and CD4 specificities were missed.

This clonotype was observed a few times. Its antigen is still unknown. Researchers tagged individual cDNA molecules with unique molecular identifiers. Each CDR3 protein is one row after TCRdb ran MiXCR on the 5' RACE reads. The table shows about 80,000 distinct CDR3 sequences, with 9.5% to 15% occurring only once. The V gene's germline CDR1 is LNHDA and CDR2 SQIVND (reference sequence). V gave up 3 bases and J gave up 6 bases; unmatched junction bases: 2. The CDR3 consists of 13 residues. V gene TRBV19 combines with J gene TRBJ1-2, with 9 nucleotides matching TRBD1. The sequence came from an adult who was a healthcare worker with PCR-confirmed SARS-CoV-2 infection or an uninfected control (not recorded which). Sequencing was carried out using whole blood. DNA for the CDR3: TGTGCCAGTAGTATTCGACAGGGGGATGGCTACACCTTC. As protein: CASSIRQGDGYTF.